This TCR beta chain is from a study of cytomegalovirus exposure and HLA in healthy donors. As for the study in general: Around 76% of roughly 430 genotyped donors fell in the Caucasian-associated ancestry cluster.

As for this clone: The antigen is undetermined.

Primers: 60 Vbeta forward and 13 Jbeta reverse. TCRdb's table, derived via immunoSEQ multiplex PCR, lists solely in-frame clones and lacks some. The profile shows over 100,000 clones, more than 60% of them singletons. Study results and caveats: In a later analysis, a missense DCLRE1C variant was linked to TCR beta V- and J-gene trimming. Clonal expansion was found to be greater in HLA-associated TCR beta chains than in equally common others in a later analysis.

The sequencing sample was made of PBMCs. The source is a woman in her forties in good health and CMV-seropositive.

CDR3 residues: CAAERIYEQYF. DNA of the CDR3: TGTGCCGCTGAGCGGATCTACGAGCAGTACTTC. J is TRBJ2-7 and V is TRBV7-2, with D possibly TRBD2 on 5 matching bases. Germline V gives CDR1 SGHTA, CDR2 FQGNSA. The CDR3 is 11 residues long. Trimming removed 11 bases from V and 3 bases from J, with 11 bases in between.